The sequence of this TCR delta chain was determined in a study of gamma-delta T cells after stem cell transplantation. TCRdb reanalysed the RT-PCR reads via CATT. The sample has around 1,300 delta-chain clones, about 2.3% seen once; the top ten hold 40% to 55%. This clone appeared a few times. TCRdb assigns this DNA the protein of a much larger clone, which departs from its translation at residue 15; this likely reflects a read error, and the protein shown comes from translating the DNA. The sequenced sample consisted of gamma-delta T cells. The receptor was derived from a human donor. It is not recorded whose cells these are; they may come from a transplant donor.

The DNA of the CDR3 is TGTGCCTGTGACACGGCTGGGGCGAGCTCCTGGGACACCCGACGGATGTTTTTC. Its translation is CACDTAGASSWDTRRMFF. The chain combines TRDV2 with TRDJ3, with D possibly TRDD3 on 6 matching bases. In germline, CDR1 is GEAIGNYY, CDR2 EKD. The CDR3 length is 18 residues.